The present T cell receptor (beta chain) was sequenced within a study of shared clonotypes between healthy human individuals. Whole-study findings and limits: The authors expected sequencing depth to affect clonotype sharing among donors.

The CDR3 loop spans 10 amino acids. The V end lost 11 bases, the J end lost 9 bases, and 14 bases lay between the germline ends. In germline, CDR1 is MNHEY, CDR2 SMNVEV (reference sequence). Genomic DNA for unsorted samples, which was extracted with the QIAamp DNA Blood Mini kit, came from 99 million or so PBMCs. Under the authors' procedure: As immunoSEQ supplied junction-only sequences (without quality scores), filtering differed. Measured with immunoSEQ multiplex PCR; TCRdb has only the in-frame clones, and not every one. V, J and clone size were drawn from that table, and D and trimming were deduced from the DNA. The data contain around 500,000 clones, 81% of them singletons. Worth noting for this clone: The antigen is undetermined.

The sequenced material came from PBMCs. The sequence derives from a woman in her 40s in good health. Some clones in this sample may be carry-over from other donors' samples. This chain joins TRBV27 and TRBJ2-7; D gene uncertain. CDR3 sequence reads: CAHDLRVQYF. The CDR3 nucleotides read TGTGCCCACGACTTGCGTGTGCAGTACTTC.